Listed here is a single T cell receptor (beta chain). TCRdb re-called the PCR reads through MiXCR, storing one row per CDR3 protein. Here the sample spans around 320,000 distinct CDR3 sequences, about a quarter being singletons. These data belong to a study of molecular identifiers for immune sequencing clone quantification. The CDR3 runs to 17 residues. The germline V gene has CDR1 SGHDT and CDR2 YYEEEE. The V segment lost 0 bases and the J segment 1 base; nucleotides outside the gene matches: 7. The sample comprised naive CD8+ T cells from blood, with Jurkat cell RNA spiked in. Subset: FACS-sorted CD8+CD4-CCR7+CD45RA+ naive T cells. The chain has TRBV5-6 and TRBJ2-7; 10 nucleotides agree with TRBD1. The source is a human donor in good health. Some libraries in this study had Jurkat cell RNA spiked in. CDR3 protein: CASSLVTGDRGSYEQYF. Written as DNA, the CDR3 is TGTGCCAGCAGCTTGGTGACGGGGGACAGGGGATCCTACGAGCAGTACTTC.